This TCR beta chain was sequenced in a study of blood T cell repertoires in COVID-19. The CDR3 extends over 15 amino acids. Germline values: CDR1 LGHDT, CDR2 YNNKEL (reference sequence). V lost 3 bases and J 5 bases, leaving 13 bases between the germline ends. Here immunoSEQ multiplex PCR was the method, and the copy in TCRdb shows in-frame clones only, minus some. The repertoire holds roughly 250,000 clones, with over 80% as singletons. This receptor was taken from a woman younger than 30 who had recovered from COVID-19. The gene calls are TRBV3-1 (or the pseudogene TRBV3-2) and TRBJ1-4; D ambiguous. Input material: PBMCs or T cells enriched from blood (not recorded which). The CDR3 region has the DNA TGTGCCAGCAGCCATTACGTTTCCCGGAATGAAAAACTGTTTTTT. It yields the protein CASSHYVSRNEKLFF.